This T cell receptor beta chain was documented in a study of cytomegalovirus exposure and HLA in healthy donors. Findings and caveats of the study: Listed as cytomegalovirus-associated were 150 or so TCR beta chains.

About this clone itself: What it binds is not known. At one end the junction does not follow the germline gene, possibly because of a read error.

The study ran its PCR with 60 Vbeta and 13 Jbeta primers. Original analysis: Unique TCR beta chains totaled some 80 million in a later count, with around 12 million of them shared. The assay was immunoSEQ multiplex PCR, and TCRdb's table has in-frame clones only and misses some. V, J and clone size are those of that table, while D and trimming were read from the DNA. The sample lists under 150,000 clones; about four fifths were seen once. Germline V gene lookup returns CDR1 SGHRS and CDR2 YFSETQ. The CDR3 spans 15 residues. This receptor was taken from a woman aged 40 to 50 in good health and CMV-seronegative. The sequencing sample was made of PBMCs. V gene TRBV5-1 combines with J gene TRBJ1-4, with TRBD1 matching over 8 bases. CDR3 nucleotides: TGCGCCAGCAGTTTGGCGGGACAGGATCTTGAAAAACTGTTTTTT. Protein: CASSLAGQDLEKLFF.